A few counts support the clone carrying this TCR beta chain. No antigen is known for it. Expressed TCRB transcripts were sequenced after all isolated RNA was converted to cDNA. Measured with immunoSEQ multiplex PCR; TCRdb has only the in-frame clones, and not every one. The table shows 250,000 to 350,000 clones, with 11% to 15% occurring only once. The single heparinised draw taken from each donor contained approximately 100 mL of blood on average. Post-sort purity exceeded 98% for all sorted populations. These data belong to a study of beta chain features in type 1 diabetes. Notes on the study in general: Sequencing used cDNA, and cells with high TCR expression could therefore be over-represented.

The germline CDR1 and CDR2 sequences are SEHNR and FQNEAQ (reference sequence). This CDR3 region has 13 residues. V was shortened by 1 base and J by 8 bases, with 9 bases between the two germline ends. V is TRBV7-9 and J is TRBJ2-1; TRBD1 or TRBD2 may be the D gene (5 bases each). The source is a man younger than 40 in good health. Sequencing used central memory CD4+ T cells from blood. The CDR3 reads CASSLDLGDEQFF. The CDR3 DNA sequence: TGTGCCAGCAGCTTAGATCTGGGGGATGAGCAGTTCTTC.